A selection of T cell receptor beta chains follows, all from one sample in a study of OX40 agonist ivuxolimab in advanced cancers. The repertoire was sequenced with immunoSEQ multiplex PCR; TCRdb's copy has only in-frame clones and lacks some. Seen here are 90,000 to 100,000 clones, approximately 86% observed once, and the top ten hold around 0.8%. The specimen was CD4+ or CD8+ T cells sorted from blood, collected in a trial of the OX40 agonist ivuxolimab. The receptors come from an adult with an advanced solid tumor such as melanoma, head and neck, liver or kidney cancer. Each CDR3 is given with its conserved first and last residue. A D gene is named only where the DNA matches it firmly. Clone size is not always given. Where it is, it says once, few, many or a class for expanded clones.

size	D	V	J	DNA	CDR3
few	TRBD1	TRBV2	TRBJ1-5	TGTGCCAGCAGTTTCTGGACAGGAGTAGGCAATCAGCCCCAGCATTTT	CASSFWTGVGNQPQHF
-	-	TRBV19	TRBJ2-3	TGTGCCAGTAGTATCTTTTGGGACTCCGATACGCAGTATTTT	CASSIFWDSDTQYF
-	-	TRBV5-1	TRBJ2-7	TGCGCCAGCAGCTGGACAGCGAACTACGAGCAGTACTTC	CASSWTANYEQYF
-	-	TRBV5-1	TRBJ2-7	TGCGCCAGCAGCCTCTCTGGGGGTAACTCCTACGAGCAGTACTTC	CASSLSGGNSYEQYF
-	TRBD1	TRBV28	TRBJ1-5	TGTGCCAGCAGTTTACCGACAGGGGCCCGTCCCCGGGCCCAGCATTTT	CASSLPTGARPRAQHF
-	-	TRBV6-1	TRBJ1-1	TGTGCCAGCAGTGAACGGCCCACTGAAGCTTTCTTT	CASSERPTEAFF
-	TRBD1	TRBV6-5	TRBJ1-3	TGTGCCAGCAACCAAGCTGCAGGGGGCGCGGACACCATATATTTT	CASNQAAGGADTIYF
-	TRBD2	TRBV4-3	TRBJ2-2	TGCGCCAGCAGCCAAGATATGGGACTAGCGGACCTGAACACCGGGGAGCTGTTTTTT	CASSQDMGLADLNTGELFF
once	-	TRBV5-1	TRBJ1-1	TGCGCCAGCAGCGAGGGGCCGGGGACTGAAGCTTTCTTT	CASSEGPGTEAFF
-	-	TRBV14	TRBJ1-2	TGTGCCAGCAGCCAAGGGGAGGACTATGGCTACACCTTC	CASSQGEDYGYTF
once	-	TRBV7-9	TRBJ1-2	TGTGCCAGCAGCCTTGGTGGGAAAGGAGGCTACACCTTC	CASSLGGKGGYTF
-	TRBD1	TRBV7-9	TRBJ1-6	TGTGCCAGCAGCCGTCACAGGGGGCGCGAAATCAATTCACCCCTCCACTTT	CASSRHRGREINSPLHF
-	TRBD1	TRBV2	TRBJ2-3	TGTGCCAGCAGTGCCTCACAGGGGCGATCAGATACGCAGTATTTT	CASSASQGRSDTQYF
-	-	TRBV6-5	TRBJ2-2	TGTGCCAGCAAGGGGCTTCAGAACACCGGGGAGCTGTTTTTT	CASKGLQNTGELFF
-	TRBD2	TRBV27	TRBJ2-1	TGTGCCAGCAGTTTTGGTGGACTAGCGGGAGGGCCTAGTGAGCAGTTCTTC	CASSFGGLAGGPSEQFF
-	-	TRBV27	TRBJ1-5	TGTGCCAGCAGTTTAGGGGGATGGACTCAGCCCCAGCATTTT	CASSLGGWTQPQHF
-	-	TRBV2	TRBJ2-3	TGTGCCAGCAGTCAAGGACAGTCCTCAGATACGCAGTATTTT	CASSQGQSSDTQYF
-	-	TRBV28	TRBJ1-2	TGTGCCAGCAGTTTACCAGGGTGGAACTATGGCTACACCTTC	CASSLPGWNYGYTF
-	-	TRBV5-1	TRBJ1-2	TGCGCCAGCAGTGGCAACGGCCGCGGCAGCGACTATGGCTACACCTTC	CASSGNGRGSDYGYTF
-	-	TRBV6-5	TRBJ1-2	TGTGCCAGCAGTTATGACAGCCGAGGCTATGGCTACACCTTC	CASSYDSRGYGYTF
once	TRBD1	TRBV5-1	TRBJ1-2	TGCGCCAGCCGAACTCCCGGGACAGCCTATGGCTACACCTTC	CASRTPGTAYGYTF
-	-	TRBV2	TRBJ2-1	TGTGCCAGCGGATTATACAATGAGCAGTTCTTC	CASGLYNEQFF
-	TRBD1	TRBV7-2	TRBJ2-1	TGTGCCAGCAGCTTAGTATCCGGGACAGGGTCCATTGAGCAGTTCTTC	CASSLVSGTGSIEQFF
-	-	TRBV7-2	TRBJ2-1	TGTGCCAGCAGCTTAGGACGGGTGATCAATGAGCAGTTCTTC	CASSLGRVINEQFF
-	-	TRBV4-3	TRBJ2-5	TGCGCCAGCAGCCAACAGGGGGGGGCCGCAGAGACCCAGTACTTC	CASSQQGGAAETQYF
-	-	TRBV5-1	TRBJ1-4	TGCGCCAGCAGCTCCGTACTCCCGACGGGGGGGGGTGAAAAACTGTTTTTT	CASSSVLPTGGGEKLFF
-	TRBD2	TRBV5-8	TRBJ2-1	TGTGCCAGCAGCTTGGGACTAGCGGGAGGATACAATGAGCAGTTCTTC	CASSLGLAGGYNEQFF
few	-	TRBV10-3	TRBJ2-1	TGTGCCACCGGGGGAAAAATCTACAATGAGCAGTTCTTC	CATGGKIYNEQFF
-	TRBD2	TRBV11-2	TRBJ2-3	TGTGCCAGCAGCCTCCGGGCCCGCGGGAGTAGCACAGATACGCAGTATTTT	CASSLRARGSSTDTQYF
-	-	TRBV4-1	TRBJ2-5	TGCGCCAGCAGCCAACTGGAGGGGGAGACCCAGTACTTC	CASSQLEGETQYF
-	-	TRBV28	TRBJ2-7	TGTGCCACTACGTACCTAAGCGAGCAGTACTTC	CATTYLSEQYF
-	TRBD1	TRBV5-3	TRBJ1-5	TGTGCCAGAAGACCAAACAGGGGTAGGAGCAATCAGCCCCAGCATTTT	CARRPNRGRSNQPQHF
-	-	TRBV5-4	TRBJ2-4	TGTGCCAGCAGCACCCGTGGGCTGGGCAAAAACATTCAGTACTTC	CASSTRGLGKNIQYF
-	-	TRBV27	TRBJ2-1	TGTGCCAGCAGTTTCAGGGCCTCTCCCCTCAATGAGCAGTTCTTC	CASSFRASPLNEQFF
-	TRBD1	TRBV27	TRBJ1-2	TGTGCCTCTGCTGGGACAGGGCTCTATGGCTACACCTTC	CASAGTGLYGYTF
-	TRBD1	TRBV5-5	TRBJ2-5	TGTGCCAGCAGCCCGGGACAGGGGGAGACCCAGTACTTC	CASSPGQGETQYF
-	TRBD1	TRBV19	TRBJ1-4	TGTGCCAGTAGGAGGACAGGGTACGAAAAACTGTTTTTT	CASRRTGYEKLFF
-	-	TRBV11-3	TRBJ2-3	TGTGCCAGCAGCTCCGGTCCTAATACGCAGTATTTT	CASSSGPNTQYF
-	-	TRBV11-2	TRBJ2-3	TGTGCCAGCAGCTTAGACCTGGTTTCCTTGGATACGCAGTATTTT	CASSLDLVSLDTQYF
-	-	TRBV18	TRBJ2-5	TGTGCCAGCTCACCCGATCTGACAGTCCAAGAGACCCAGTACTTC	CASSPDLTVQETQYF
few	TRBD1	TRBV5-4	TRBJ2-1	TGTGCCAGCAGCCCGGGACAGTACAATGAGCAGTTCTTC	CASSPGQYNEQFF
-	-	TRBV6-6	TRBJ2-7	TGTGCCAGCAGACAGCCGGGACAAATCTACGAGCAGTACTTC	CASRQPGQIYEQYF
once	-	TRBV4-3	TRBJ1-2	TGCGCCAGCAGCCCGAGTCAGAACTATGGCTACACCTTC	CASSPSQNYGYTF
-	-	TRBV6-6	TRBJ1-2	TGTGCCAGCAGTTATCAATCGGAGTATGGCTACACCTTC	CASSYQSEYGYTF
once	-	TRBV21-1	TRBJ1-1	TGTGCCAGCAGCAAATGGACAGAAGCTTTCTTT	CASSKWTEAFF
-	-	TRBV4-3	TRBJ1-1	TGCGCCAGCAGCCGGGGGGCGGGATCTGGGAACACTGAAGCTTTCTTT	CASSRGAGSGNTEAFF
-	TRBD1	TRBV6-5	TRBJ1-2	TGTGCCAGCAGTCGACAGGGCCTCTATGGCTACACCTTC	CASSRQGLYGYTF
-	TRBD2	TRBV7-9	TRBJ2-7	TGTGCCAGCAGCTTAAGGAGCGGGGGGGCCTACGAGCAGTACTTC	CASSLRSGGAYEQYF
once	-	TRBV4-2	TRBJ2-1	TGTGCCAGCAGCCAAGATCTCCTAGTCAACCCTGAGCAGTTCTTC	CASSQDLLVNPEQFF
-	-	TRBV5-1	TRBJ2-2	TGCGCCAGCAAAAGAGTAATTCGGGACCGAGACGGGGAGCTGTTTTTT	CASKRVIRDRDGELFF